Listed below are T cell receptor beta chains from one sample, sequenced in a study of blood T cell repertoires in COVID-19. Clones were read by immunoSEQ multiplex PCR, and TCRdb kept only the in-frame ones, dropping some. The sample yields a few hundred thousand clones, roughly 88% seen once. Sample: PBMCs or T cells enriched from blood (not recorded which). These receptors all come from a middle-aged woman who had been exposed to COVID-19. The CDR3 runs from the conserved cysteine through the conserved F or W. The order of the fields is CDR3 length, D gene, clone size, J gene, V gene, CDR3 DNA, CDR3 protein. D genes are given only for firm matches. Not every row has a clone size; where given, it reads once, few, many or a size class.

>14|TRBD1|-|TRBJ2-4|TRBV11-3
TGTGCCAGCAGCCCGCGGACAGGTACGGACATTCAGTACTTC
CASSPRTGTDIQYF
>11|-|few|TRBJ1-2|TRBV29-1
TGCAGCGTTGTTGGGGGGTATGGCTACACCTTC
CSVVGGYGYTF
>15|-|-|TRBJ1-2|TRBV28
TGTGCCAGCACCCCTGGCTGGGGCGCGGGGTATGGCTACACCTTC
CASTPGWGAGYGYTF
>13|-|-|TRBJ2-7|TRBV28
TGTGCCAGCCAATCCCAGGGCTCCTACGAGCAGTACTTC
CASQSQGSYEQYF
>15|-|-|TRBJ2-3|TRBV28
TGTGCCAGCAGTTTAGGGGGGGCTGGCACAGATACGCAGTATTTT
CASSLGGAGTDTQYF
>16|-|-|TRBJ2-1|TRBV28
TGTGCCAGCAGTTCAGGGGCAGCGGACCCCTACAATGAGCAGTTCTTC
CASSSGAADPYNEQFF
>15|TRBD1|-|TRBJ1-1|TRBV19
TGTGCCAGTAGTATAAAAGGGGCAGGGGGCTCTGAAGCTTTCTTT
CASSIKGAGGSEAFF
>14|-|-|TRBJ2-7|TRBV13
TGTGCCAGCAGCCCGGACTCCCAGTCGTACGAGCAGTACTTC
CASSPDSQSYEQYF
>13|-|-|TRBJ2-3|TRBV6-4
TGTGCCAGCAGTGACGGGAGTGCAGATACGCAGTATTTT
CASSDGSADTQYF
>15|-|-|TRBJ1-1|TRBV5-6
TGTGCCAGCAGCTTGGTCTCTGCGGGGAACACTGAAGCTTTCTTT
CASSLVSAGNTEAFF
>14|-|-|TRBJ1-2|TRBV2
TGTGCCAGCAGTCCTATGATGGGGGCCTATGGCTACACCTTC
CASSPMMGAYGYTF
>13|TRBD1|many|TRBJ1-1|TRBV4-3
TGCGCCAGCAGCCCCGACAGGGGCCCTGAAGCTTTCTTT
CASSPDRGPEAFF
>13|-|-|TRBJ1-1|TRBV5-1
TGCGCCAGCAGCGGGTCGGGGAACACTGAAGCTTTCTTT
CASSGSGNTEAFF
>19|TRBD1|-|TRBJ1-2|TRBV19
TGTGCCAGTAGTATACCCCCCCGGGACAGGGGGCATTTTATCTATGGCTACACCTTC
CASSIPPRDRGHFIYGYTF
>13|-|-|TRBJ1-2|TRBV7-2
TGTGCCAGCAGTCGGGAGGCAGGGGATGGCTACACCTTC
CASSREAGDGYTF
>14|-|-|TRBJ1-1|TRBV5-5
TGTGCCAGCAGCTTGTCTTGGACTCCAACTGAAGCTTTCTTT
CASSLSWTPTEAFF
>13|-|-|TRBJ1-1|TRBV7-3
TGTGCCAGCAGCTGGAGGCGGAACACTGAAGCTTTCTTT
CASSWRRNTEAFF
>14|-|-|TRBJ2-1|TRBV7-3
TGTGCCAGCAGTGGCTACGGGGAAAACAATGAGCAGTTCTTC
CASSGYGENNEQFF
>16|TRBD2|-|TRBJ2-3|TRBV5-1
TGCGCCAGCAGCCCCCGGACTAGCGGGGGGACAGATACGCAGTATTTT
CASSPRTSGGTDTQYF
>13|-|few|TRBJ1-2|TRBV5-4
TGTGCCAGCAGCTTCGCCTTAACAGGAAGCTACACCTTC
CASSFALTGSYTF
>14|-|-|TRBJ1-2|TRBV18
TGTGCCAGCTCACACGACAGACGCGTCTATGGCTACACCTTC
CASSHDRRVYGYTF
>15|-|-|TRBJ1-4|TRBV5-1
TGCGCCAGCAGGACCCAGGGTTCGCGGGGTGAAAAACTGTTTTTT
CASRTQGSRGEKLFF
>12|-|-|TRBJ1-5|TRBV10-3
TGTGCCATCAGTGAGGTGCAGGGACCCCAGCATTTT
CAISEVQGPQHF
>16|TRBD1|-|TRBJ2-1|TRBV14
TGTGCCAGCAGCCAAGATCGGGGACAGGTTAACAATGAGCAGTTCTTC
CASSQDRGQVNNEQFF
>13|-|-|TRBJ1-1|TRBV7-9
TGTGCCAGCAGGGAGGGGACGAACACTGAAGCTTTCTTT
CASREGTNTEAFF
>15|-|-|TRBJ1-4|TRBV27
TGTGCCAGCAGGACGGGAGATACAACTAATGAAAAACTGTTTTTT
CASRTGDTTNEKLFF
>15|TRBD2|-|TRBJ2-5|TRBV11-2
TGTGCCAGCAGAGTAGCGGGGGGGCAAGGGGAGACCCAGTACTTC
CASRVAGGQGETQYF
>13|-|-|TRBJ2-1|TRBV9
TGTGCCAGCAGCGCTACTAGTATCCATGAGCAGTTCTTC
CASSATSIHEQFF
>16|-|-|TRBJ1-3|TRBV9
TGTGCCAGCAGCTTCTCCGGGGGAGGCTCTGGAAACACCATATATTTT
CASSFSGGGSGNTIYF
>15|TRBD1|-|TRBJ2-3|TRBV7-6
TGTGCCAGCAGCCCAGGGGGAGCCAGCACAGATACGCAGTATTTT
CASSPGGASTDTQYF
>16|-|-|TRBJ1-3|TRBV7-2
TGTGCCAGCAGCTTAGGGCTCCAGATCTCTGGAAACACCATATATTTT
CASSLGLQISGNTIYF
>15|-|-|TRBJ2-3|TRBV3-1/TRBV3-2
TGTGCCAGCAGCCAAGGATGGGCTGCCAGCGATACGCAGTATTTT
CASSQGWAASDTQYF
>17|-|once|TRBJ1-5|TRBV24-1
TGTGCCACCAGTATCAAGTCAGAAGATCATAGCAATCAGCCCCAGCATTTT
CATSIKSEDHSNQPQHF
>13|-|-|TRBJ1-2|TRBV29-1
TGCAGCGCTGGGGGGGGTCTAAACTATGGCTACACCTTC
CSAGGGLNYGYTF
>15|TRBD2|-|TRBJ2-1|TRBV7-3
TGTGCCAGCAGCAAGGGACTAGCGGGAAACAATGAGCAGTTCTTC
CASSKGLAGNNEQFF
>14|-|-|TRBJ1-2|TRBV5-6
TGTGCCAGCAGCTTGAATGGGCTTACTGGCGGCTACACCTTC
CASSLNGLTGGYTF
>13|-|few|TRBJ1-2|TRBV11-3
TGTGCCAGCAGCTTGGAATCAGGGCAAGGCTACACCTTC
CASSLESGQGYTF
>16|TRBD1|-|TRBJ1-5|TRBV6-2/TRBV6-3
TGTGCCAGCAGTTACTCGAGTCCAGGGGGGCGTCAGCCCCAGCATTTT
CASSYSSPGGRQPQHF
>14|TRBD1|-|TRBJ1-2|TRBV4-1
TGCGCCAGCAGCCCCGGGGGACAGAGCTATGGCTACACCTTC
CASSPGGQSYGYTF
>12|-|-|TRBJ2-1|TRBV28
TGTGCCAGCAGTTTATTATCACACGAGCAGTTCTTC
CASSLLSHEQFF
>15|TRBD1|-|TRBJ1-5|TRBV7-9
TGTGCCAGCAGCTTAGCCACAGGGGGTTATCAGCCCCAGCATTTT
CASSLATGGYQPQHF
>15|-|few|TRBJ1-1|TRBV30
TGTGCCTGGTCTCTGATGCGCCCCCCGCCCACTGAAGCTTTCTTT
CAWSLMRPPPTEAFF
>13|TRBD1|-|TRBJ1-1|TRBV5-1
TGTGCCAGCAGCACCGACAGGGCCCCCGAAGCTTTCTTT
CASSTDRAPEAFF
>13|-|-|TRBJ1-2|TRBV2
TGTGCCAGCAGGTGGACGGCCAGGGATGGCTACACCTTC
CASRWTARDGYTF
>12|TRBD1|-|TRBJ1-3|TRBV7-9
TGTGCCAGCAGCGACGATCCCGGGACAGGGTATTTT
CASSDDPGTGYF
>14|TRBD2|-|TRBJ2-3|TRBV5-4
TGTGCCAGCAGCCTTAGCGGGGCCACAGATACGCAGTATTTT
CASSLSGATDTQYF